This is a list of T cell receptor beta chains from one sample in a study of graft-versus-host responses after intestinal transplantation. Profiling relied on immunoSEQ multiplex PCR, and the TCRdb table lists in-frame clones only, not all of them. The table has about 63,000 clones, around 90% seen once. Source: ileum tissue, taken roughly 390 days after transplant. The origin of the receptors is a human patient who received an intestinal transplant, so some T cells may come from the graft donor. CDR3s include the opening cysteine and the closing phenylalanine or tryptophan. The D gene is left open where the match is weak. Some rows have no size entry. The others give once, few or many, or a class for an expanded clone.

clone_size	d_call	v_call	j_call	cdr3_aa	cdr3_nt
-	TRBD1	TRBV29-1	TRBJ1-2	CSVRTGGYGYTF	TGCAGCGTCAGGACAGGGGGCTATGGCTACACCTTC
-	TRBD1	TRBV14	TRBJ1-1	CASSQRRQGWATEAFF	TGTGCCAGCAGCCAACGTAGACAGGGATGGGCCACTGAAGCTTTCTTT
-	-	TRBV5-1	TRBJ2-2	CASSLVAVDTGELFF	TGCGCCAGCAGCTTGGTAGCGGTCGACACCGGGGAGCTGTTTTTT
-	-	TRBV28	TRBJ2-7	CASSPDMWAAYEQYF	TGTGCCAGCAGTCCGGACATGTGGGCCGCCTACGAGCAGTACTTC
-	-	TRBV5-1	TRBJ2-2	CASSLVGLNTGELFF	TGCGCCAGCAGCTTGGTGGGATTGAACACCGGGGAGCTGTTTTTT
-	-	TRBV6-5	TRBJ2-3	CASSYVGDTQYF	TGTGCCAGCAGTTACGTAGGTGATACGCAGTATTTT
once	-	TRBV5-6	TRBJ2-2	CASSLAPNTGELFF	TGTGCCAGCAGCTTGGCTCCGAACACCGGGGAGCTGTTTTTT
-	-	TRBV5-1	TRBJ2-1	CASSLVVGTNEQFF	TGCGCCAGCAGCTTGGTAGTCGGGACCAATGAGCAGTTCTTC
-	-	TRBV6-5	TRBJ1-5	CASSVQGVGSQPQHF	TGTGCCAGCAGTGTTCAGGGAGTAGGGAGCCAGCCCCAGCATTTT
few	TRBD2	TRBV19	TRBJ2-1	CASRTLLAGGFYEQFF	TGTGCCAGTAGGACATTACTAGCGGGAGGGTTCTATGAGCAGTTCTTC
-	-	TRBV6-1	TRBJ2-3	CASSERGGGASTDTQYF	TGTGCCAGCAGTGAACGAGGGGGGGGTGCTAGCACAGATACGCAGTATTTT
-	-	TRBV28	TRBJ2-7	CASSLDGSYEQYF	TGTGCCAGCAGTTTGGATGGGTCCTACGAGCAGTACTTC
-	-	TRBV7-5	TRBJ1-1	CVRSSGGTEAFF	TGTGTCAGAAGCTCCGGGGGCACTGAAGCTTTCTTT
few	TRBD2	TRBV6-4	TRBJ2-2	CASSDGTSTGELFF	TGTGCCAGCAGTGACGGGACTAGCACCGGGGAGCTGTTTTTT
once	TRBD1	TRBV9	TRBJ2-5	CASSPGTGGETQYF	TGTGCCAGCAGCCCCGGGACAGGGGGAGAGACCCAGTACTTC
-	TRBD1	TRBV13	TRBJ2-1	CASSLEGTGDDEQFF	TGTGCCAGCAGCTTAGAAGGGACAGGGGATGATGAGCAGTTCTTC
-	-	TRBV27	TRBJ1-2	CASSFPGSGYTF	TGTGCCAGCAGTTTTCCGGGGAGTGGCTACACCTTC
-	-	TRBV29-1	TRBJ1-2	CSVLRLANYGYTF	TGCAGCGTCCTAAGACTCGCCAACTATGGCTACACCTTC
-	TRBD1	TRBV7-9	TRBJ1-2	CASSPWTGEEGYTF	TGTGCCAGCAGCCCATGGACAGGGGAAGAAGGCTACACCTTC
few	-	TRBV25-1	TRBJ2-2	CASSVDSATGELFF	TGTGCCAGCAGTGTGGACAGCGCCACCGGGGAGCTGTTTTTT
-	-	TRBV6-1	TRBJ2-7	CASSASAGRAYEQYF	TGTGCCAGCAGTGCCTCAGCCGGCAGGGCCTACGAGCAGTACTTC
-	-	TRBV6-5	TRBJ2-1	CASSSSWENEQFF	TGTGCCAGCAGTTCTAGCTGGGAGAATGAGCAGTTCTTC
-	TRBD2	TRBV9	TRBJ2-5	CASSPSGAQETQYF	TGTGCCAGCAGCCCTAGCGGGGCCCAAGAGACCCAGTACTTC
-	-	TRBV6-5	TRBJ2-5	CASSPMGVGKTQYF	TGTGCCAGCAGTCCCATGGGGGTCGGGAAGACCCAGTACTTC
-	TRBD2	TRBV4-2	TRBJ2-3	CASSQAFSGGPLTDTQYF	TGTGCCAGCAGCCAAGCATTCTCGGGGGGGCCACTCACAGATACGCAGTATTTT
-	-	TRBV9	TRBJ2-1	CASSVDLSWDEQFF	TGTGCCAGCAGCGTAGATCTATCTTGGGATGAGCAGTTCTTC
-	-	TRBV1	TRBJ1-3	CTSSQRLDRTSGNTIYF	TGCACCAGCAGCCAGAGGTTAGACCGCACCTCTGGAAACACCATATATTTT
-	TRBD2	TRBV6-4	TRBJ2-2	CASKSGGTGELFF	TGTGCCAGCAAGTCGGGAGGGACCGGGGAGCTGTTTTTT
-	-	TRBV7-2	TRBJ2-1	CASSLADENEQFF	TGTGCCAGCAGCTTAGCGGATGAGAATGAGCAGTTCTTC
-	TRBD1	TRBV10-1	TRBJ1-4	CASSSGTEDEKLFF	TGCGCCAGCAGTTCCGGGACAGAGGATGAAAAACTGTTTTTT
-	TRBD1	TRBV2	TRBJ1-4	CASSEDRGNEKLFF	TGTGCCAGCAGTGAAGACAGGGGTAATGAAAAACTGTTTTTT
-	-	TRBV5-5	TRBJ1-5	CASSLAAVRSGQPQHF	TGTGCCAGCAGCTTGGCCGCAGTACGTTCGGGTCAGCCCCAGCATTTT
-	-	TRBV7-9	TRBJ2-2	CASSLASSPSTGELFF	TGTGCCAGCAGCTTAGCGAGTAGCCCCTCCACCGGGGAGCTGTTTTTT
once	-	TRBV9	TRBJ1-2	CASSLLDSIYGYTF	TGTGCCAGCAGCCTGCTGGACAGCATCTATGGCTACACCTTC
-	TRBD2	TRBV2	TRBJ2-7	CASRFSGSSYEQYF	TGTGCCAGCAGATTTAGCGGGAGCTCCTACGAGCAGTACTTC
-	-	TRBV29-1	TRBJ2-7	CSVSTSYEQYF	TGCAGCGTTTCTACCTCCTACGAGCAGTACTTC
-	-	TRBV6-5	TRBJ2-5	CASSASQTQYF	TGTGCCAGCAGTGCTAGTCAGACCCAGTACTTC
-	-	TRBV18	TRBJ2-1	CASSYREYNEQFF	TGTGCCAGCTCATACCGGGAGTACAATGAGCAGTTCTTC
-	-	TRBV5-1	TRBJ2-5	CASSHTKTGYQETQYF	TGCGCCAGCAGCCATACTAAGACTGGATACCAAGAGACCCAGTACTTC
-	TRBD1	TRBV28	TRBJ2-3	CASSLTGVSDTQYF	TGTGCCAGCAGTTTAACAGGGGTTTCAGATACGCAGTATTTT
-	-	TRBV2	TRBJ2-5	CASSENSVGQETQYF	TGTGCCAGCAGTGAAAACAGCGTGGGTCAAGAGACCCAGTACTTC
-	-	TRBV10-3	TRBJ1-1	CATSPWDTEAFF	TGTGCCACCTCGCCCTGGGACACTGAAGCTTTCTTT
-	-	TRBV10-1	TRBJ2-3	CASSVSTDTQYF	TGCGCCAGCAGCGTCAGCACAGATACGCAGTATTTT
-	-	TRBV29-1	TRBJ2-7	CSVETGNLYEQYF	TGCAGCGTTGAAACCGGGAACCTCTACGAGCAGTACTTC
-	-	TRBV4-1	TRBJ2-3	CASSQLFADTQYF	TGCGCCAGCAGCCAATTGTTCGCAGATACGCAGTATTTT
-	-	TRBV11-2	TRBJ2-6	CASSLPGSSGANVLTF	TGTGCCAGCAGCTTGCCCGGGAGCTCTGGGGCCAACGTCCTGACTTTC